The rows below give T cell receptor beta chains drawn from one sample of a study of blood T cell repertoires in COVID-19. Profiled with immunoSEQ multiplex PCR; TCRdb holds only in-frame clones, not every one. Of about 170,000 clones listed, 85% were seen once; the top ten hold approximately 8.2%. Material: peripheral blood. These TCRs come from a woman aged 80 or older with COVID-19, enrolled during active disease. Each CDR3 is given with its conserved first and last residue. D genes are given only for firm matches. Clone size appears in some rows only: once, few, many, or a class for an expanded clone.

v_gene	abundance	j_gene	d_gene	CDR3nt	CDR3aa
TRBV6-5	-	TRBJ2-1	TRBD2	TGTGCCAGCAGCCGGACTAGCGGCTCCTACAATGAGCAGTTCTTC	CASSRTSGSYNEQFF
TRBV7-2	-	TRBJ1-2	-	TGTGCCAGCAGCTCTGGAAATCGTGGAGCCCCACCCGTCTACACCTTC	CASSSGNRGAPPVYTF
TRBV6-2/TRBV6-3	-	TRBJ2-1	-	TGTGCCAGCAGTGCTTCTAGCGTTCCCATCATCAATGAGCAGTTCTTC	CASSASSVPIINEQFF
TRBV7-2	-	TRBJ2-1	-	TGTGCCAGCAGTTACAACTACAATGAGCAGTTCTTC	CASSYNYNEQFF
TRBV10-2	once	TRBJ2-7	TRBD1	TGCGCCAGCGGACAGGGAAGGTCTGTGAGCGAGCAGTACTTC	CASGQGRSVSEQYF
TRBV6-5	-	TRBJ1-6	-	TGTGCCAGCAGTTACACCACAAATTCACCCCTCCACTTT	CASSYTTNSPLHF
TRBV7-8	-	TRBJ2-7	TRBD2	TGTGCCAGCAGATTTAGAGGGCAACTAGCGGACTCCTACGAGCAGTACTTC	CASRFRGQLADSYEQYF
TRBV28	-	TRBJ1-2	TRBD1	TGTGCCAGCAGGAGACAGGGAGGCGATGGCTACACCTTC	CASRRQGGDGYTF
TRBV18	-	TRBJ2-7	TRBD1	TGTGCCAGCTCACCAGACAGGGGTCAGGGGGAGCAGTACTTC	CASSPDRGQGEQYF
TRBV5-1	-	TRBJ2-5	TRBD1	TGCGCCAGCAGCTTCGTTGGACAGGGGGTAGAGACCCAGTACTTC	CASSFVGQGVETQYF
TRBV4-1	-	TRBJ2-7	TRBD2	TGCGCCAGCAGCCAAGGGGAGGGATCGCCCTACGAGCAGTACTTC	CASSQGEGSPYEQYF
TRBV29-1	-	TRBJ1-1	-	TGCACCGTCTCCCAGGGAGGCTCCACTGAAGCTTTCTTT	CTVSQGGSTEAFF
TRBV5-1	-	TRBJ1-1	-	TGCGCCAGCAGCTCAAACGGGGGGATTATGAACACTGAAGCTTTCTTT	CASSSNGGIMNTEAFF
TRBV6-5	few	TRBJ2-7	TRBD1	TGTGCCAGCGGTAGGGGCGGACAGGGAGTCTACGAGCAGTACTTC	CASGRGGQGVYEQYF
TRBV6-5	few	TRBJ1-1	TRBD1	TGTGCCAGCAGTCCCGGACAGGGGGCTTGGGCTTTCTTT	CASSPGQGAWAFF
TRBV3-1/TRBV3-2	few	TRBJ2-2	TRBD1	TGTGCCAGCAGCCGGACCGGGACAGGGTCAGCCGGGGAGCTGTTTTTT	CASSRTGTGSAGELFF
TRBV3-1/TRBV3-2	-	TRBJ2-5	TRBD2	TGTGCCAGCAGCCAAGAGGTCCTAGCGGACCAAGAGACCCAGTACTTC	CASSQEVLADQETQYF
TRBV6-5	-	TRBJ1-5	-	TGTGCCAGCCTTGCTGGCCATCAGCCCCAGCATTTT	CASLAGHQPQHF
TRBV2	few	TRBJ1-6	-	TGTGCCAGCAGTGAGTGGGGGGACCTCCACTTT	CASSEWGDLHF
TRBV27	-	TRBJ1-4	TRBD1	TGTGCCAGCAGGGTGACAGGGTCTAATGAAAAACTGTTTTTT	CASRVTGSNEKLFF
TRBV6-5	-	TRBJ2-2	-	TGTGCCACCCGTTCTGCGGGGGCGGGCACCGGGGAGCTGTTTTTT	CATRSAGAGTGELFF
TRBV3-1/TRBV3-2	once	TRBJ2-4	-	TGTGCCAGCAGCCTTGACACGTTAGCCAAAAACATTCAGTACTTC	CASSLDTLAKNIQYF
TRBV7-8	-	TRBJ1-3	TRBD1	TGTGCCAGCAGCTTAGCTCCCTCAGGGGGCGGAAACACCATATATTTT	CASSLAPSGGGNTIYF
TRBV19	-	TRBJ1-6	-	TGTGCCAGTACAGCAGGGGATTCACCCCTCCACTTT	CASTAGDSPLHF
TRBV10-3	-	TRBJ2-3	TRBD2	TGTGCCATCAGTGACACTAGCGGGAGACATAGCACAGATACGCAGTATTTT	CAISDTSGRHSTDTQYF
TRBV9	-	TRBJ2-3	TRBD1	TGTGCCAGCAGCGCGCCGGGACAGGGGGCGACAGATACGCAGTATTTT	CASSAPGQGATDTQYF
TRBV18	-	TRBJ1-5	-	TGTGCCAGCTCAAAGACAACAGGGTACAATCAGCCCCAGCATTTT	CASSKTTGYNQPQHF
TRBV11-1	-	TRBJ1-1	-	TGTGCCAGCAGCTTAGCGAACAGAGTTAACACTGAAGCTTTCTTT	CASSLANRVNTEAFF
TRBV12-3/TRBV12-4	-	TRBJ1-1	-	TGTGCCAGCTCCAGGGGGAACACTGAAGCTTTCTTT	CASSRGNTEAFF
TRBV7-9	once	TRBJ1-4	TRBD1	TGTGCCAGCGGGGGACAGGGGAGTGAAAAACTGTTTTTT	CASGGQGSEKLFF
TRBV7-3	-	TRBJ1-1	TRBD1	TGTGCCAGCAGCCCGACAGGGCTTTCCGAAGCTTTCTTT	CASSPTGLSEAFF
TRBV6-5	-	TRBJ1-1	-	TGTGCCAGTAAACAAGCGGGGGGTAGGGGCACTGAAGCTTTCTTT	CASKQAGGRGTEAFF
TRBV9	-	TRBJ2-6	-	TGTGCCAGCAGCCCATCCACGAGCATAACTGGGGCCAACGTCCTGACTTTC	CASSPSTSITGANVLTF
TRBV28	-	TRBJ1-2	-	TGTGCAACCAGATACCTGGAGGATGGCTACACCTTC	CATRYLEDGYTF
TRBV5-4	once	TRBJ1-1	-	TGTGCCAGCAGCTTGGAGGGAGGGGTTAGGGGCACTGAAGCTTTCTTT	CASSLEGGVRGTEAFF
TRBV10-3	-	TRBJ2-7	-	TGTGCCATCAGGGACAGCCAGGGCGAGCAGTACTTC	CAIRDSQGEQYF
TRBV7-2	-	TRBJ1-5	-	TGTGCCAGCAGCTTAGGAGGGGGACGCAATCAGCCCCAGCATTTT	CASSLGGGRNQPQHF
TRBV2	-	TRBJ1-5	-	TGTGCCAGCAGTGAACGAGGGCGGACCAATCAGCCCCAGCATTTT	CASSERGRTNQPQHF
TRBV20-1	-	TRBJ2-5	-	TGCAGTGCGGGGCCCGGAGAGACCCAGTACTTC	CSAGPGETQYF
TRBV7-2	-	TRBJ2-4	-	TGTGCCAGCAGCCAATGGACAGAAAACATTCAGTACTTC	CASSQWTENIQYF
TRBV19	-	TRBJ1-3	-	TGTGGAACACACCCCTCTGGAAACACCATATATTTT	CGTHPSGNTIYF
TRBV13	-	TRBJ1-2	-	TGTGCCAGCAGCACACGATCAGTCGGCTACACCTTC	CASSTRSVGYTF
TRBV24-1	-	TRBJ2-7	-	TGTGCCACCAGTGATTGGAGGGGTACCCACGAGCAGTACTTC	CATSDWRGTHEQYF
TRBV2	-	TRBJ1-3	TRBD1	TGTGCCAGCACGACAGGGCCCACCATATATTTT	CASTTGPTIYF
TRBV19	-	TRBJ2-1	TRBD1	TGTGCCAGTAGTATGACAGGGTCTCGTGGAAATGAGCAGTTCTTC	CASSMTGSRGNEQFF
TRBV6-5	-	TRBJ2-1	TRBD1	TGTGCCAGCACCATAGGGACAGGGCGCAATGAGCAGTTCTTC	CASTIGTGRNEQFF
TRBV28	-	TRBJ1-1	TRBD1	TGTGCCAGCAGGACGGGGACAGCAAACACTGAAGCTTTCTTT	CASRTGTANTEAFF
TRBV10-3	-	TRBJ2-7	-	TGTGCCATCAGTGGGGGCTCCCCCTACGAGCAGTACTTC	CAISGGSPYEQYF
TRBV19	-	TRBJ1-6	-	TGTGCCAGTAGTACCCCGGGACTTCGGGATTCACCCCTCCACTTT	CASSTPGLRDSPLHF
TRBV18	-	TRBJ1-2	-	TGTGCCAGCTCACCAACAGGTCGGGCTGGCTACACCTTC	CASSPTGRAGYTF
TRBV5-1	-	TRBJ2-5	TRBD2	TGCGCCAGCAGCTTACAACTAGCGGGAGGGCCTCGTCGTGAGACCCAGTACTTC	CASSLQLAGGPRRETQYF